This T cell receptor (beta chain) was sequenced during a study of T cells after yellow fever vaccination. This clonotype was counted at least ten times. TCRdb called the 5' RACE reads again in MiXCR, with one record for every CDR3 protein. The sample holds some 110,000 distinct CDR3 sequences, 7.2% seen once. The CDR3 length is 12 residues. The V gene's germline CDR1 is LGHDT and CDR2 YNNKEL (reference sequence). J was trimmed by 15 bases and V by 4 bases; bases with no gene match: 8. The specimen was CD4+ T cells sorted from PBMCs, collected around 45 days after the first yellow fever vaccination. This chain links TRBV3-1 with TRBJ2-3, with TRBD2 identical over 9 bases. The sequence derives from a man aged 18 to 35 who received the YFV17D yellow fever vaccine. CDR3 amino acids: CASSRIAGDQYF. DNA of the CDR3: TGTGCCAGCAGCCGAATAGCGGGGGATCAATATTTT.